One sample yielded the 7 T cell receptor beta chains listed below, sequenced in a study of T-cell reconstitution after alpha-beta-depleted transplantation in children. Molecular barcoding with unique molecular identifiers was used for the TCRbeta library. TCRdb processed the PCR reads anew with MiXCR; each CDR3 protein has one entry. Of about 590,000 distinct CDR3 sequences in the sample, over 10% were seen once. The sequencing used PBMCs, mostly from graft donor cells, collected 360 days after TCRalphabeta/CD19-depleted stem cell transplant. These receptors all come from a male patient younger than 18 who had a stem cell transplant for acute myeloid leukemia, so the T cells may come from the graft donor.

Ten or more counts support this clonotype. The chain recombines TRBV9 with TRBJ2-3; D not certain. The CDR3 runs 14 residues. Trimming removed 2 bases at V and 2 bases at J, with 9 bases between. Germline V gene sequence: CDR1 SGDLS, CDR2 YYNGEE. The CDR3 loop is CASSVSSPTDTQYF. As DNA, the CDR3 is TGTGCCAGCAGCGTTTCAAGCCCCACAGATACGCAGTATTTT. The whole variable domain, remainder taken from reference TRBV9 and TRBJ2-3, is DSGVTQTPKHLITATGQRVTLRCSPRSGDLSVYWYQQSLDQGLQFLIQYYNGEERAKGNILERFSAQQFPDLHSELNLSSLELGDSALYFCASSVSSPTDTQYFGPGTRLTVL.

The V gene is TRBV28, the J gene TRBJ1-4; TRBD1 matches at 7 bases. The CDR3 is 15 residues long. CDR1 MDHEN and CDR2 SYDVKM come from the germline V gene. After removal of 5 bases from V and 5 bases from J, the junction contained 8 bases not matched to a gene. The CDR3 is CASSTRDRQNEKLFF. In DNA, the CDR3 is TGTGCCAGCAGTACCCGGGACAGACAAAATGAAAAACTGTTTTTT.

This clonotype was seen a few times. The V and J genes are TRBV29-1 and TRBJ2-7, with D perhaps TRBD2 (6 bases). CDR1 is SQVTM and CDR2 is ANQGSEA in the germline V gene. V lost 4 bases to trimming and J lost 7 bases, with 17 bases between them. The CDR3 runs to 13 residues. The chain's CDR3 is CSVVWGLLGEQYF. The DNA of the CDR3 is TGCAGCGTTGTATGGGGACTCCTAGGAGAGCAGTACTTC.

Many counts were recorded for this clonotype. This chain links TRBV9 with TRBJ2-7; 7 bases are a match to TRBD1. This CDR3 has 16 amino acids. With 3 bases clipped from V and 8 bases from J, the junction kept 17 bases outside the gene matches. Germline loops: CDR1 SGDLS, CDR2 YYNGEE. CDR3 region: CASSESRDSESMKQYF. The CDR3 region has the DNA TGTGCCAGCAGCGAAAGCCGGGACAGCGAGTCTATGAAGCAGTACTTC.

This clonotype came up a few times. The rearrangement joins TRBV29-1 to TRBJ1-2; D is uncertain. The CDR3 is 9 residues long. Trimming cost V 5 bases and J 8 bases, with 6 bases left between them. Germline CDR1 and CDR2: SQVTM and ANQGSEA. Here the CDR3 reads CSVIPGYTF. The CDR3, as DNA: TGCAGCGTTATCCCGGGCTACACCTTC.

This clonotype was seen ten or more times. The gene calls are TRBV14 and TRBJ2-2; 8 bases are a match to TRBD2. The CDR3 extends over 16 amino acids. J lost 0 bases, V lost 6 bases, and 6 bases had no gene match. In germline, CDR1 is SGHDN, CDR2 FVKESK. CDR3 amino acids: CASSPLAGSNTGELFF. The CDR3 DNA reads as TGTGCCAGCAGTCCCCTAGCGGGTTCGAACACCGGGGAGCTGTTTTTT.

V and J are TRBV28 and TRBJ2-1; D unresolved. Germline values: CDR1 MDHEN, CDR2 SYDVKM. This CDR3 has 16 residues. Trimming removed 3 bases at V and 5 bases at J, with 17 bases between. CDR3 sequence: CASSFRRLGFNNEQFF. CDR3 nucleotides: TGTGCCAGCAGTTTCCGCCGCTTGGGGTTTAACAATGAGCAGTTCTTC.